Below, 16 T cell receptor beta chains from the same sample are listed, as sequenced in a study of T cell responses to AZD1222 COVID-19 vaccine. Repertoires were generated with immunoSEQ multiplex PCR, while TCRdb's copy carries only in-frame clones and drops some. The top ten clones hold approximately 0.5% of a sample with roughly 180,000 clones, 80% to 90% of them seen once. The specimen comprised peripheral blood, sampled on day 0 of AZD1222 vaccination. The receptors here all came from an adult in good health.

This clone occurred once. The rearrangement joins TRBV7-8 to TRBJ2-5; D not certain. CDR1 and CDR2 from the germline V gene are SGHVS and FQNEAQ. The CDR3 spans 16 residues. The germline V and J ends were trimmed by 0 bases and 5 bases, with 16 bases remaining between them. As DNA, the CDR3 is TGTGCCAGCAGCTTAGCGCGAGTCACCGTAGGGGAGACCCAGTACTTC. It codes for CASSLARVTVGETQYF. Using reference TRBV7-8 and TRBJ2-5 for the parts outside the CDR3, the full variable domain is GAGVSQSPRYKVAKRGQDVALRCDPISGHVSLFWYQQALGQGPEFLTYFQNEAQLDKSGLPSDRFFAERPEGSVSTLKIQRTQQEDSAVYLCASSLARVTVGETQYFGPGTRLLVL.

J is TRBJ1-5 and V is TRBV4-2; 8 bases agree with TRBD1. Unmatched junction bases numbered 6, after V lost 6 bases and J lost 2 bases. Per the germline V gene, CDR1 is LGHNA and CDR2 is YNFKEQ. The CDR3 totals 15 residues. CDR3 residues: CASSSQGAGNQPQHF. Written as DNA, the CDR3 is TGTGCCAGCAGTTCGCAGGGGGCCGGCAATCAGCCCCAGCATTTT.

The CDR3 nucleotides are TGTGCAAGTCGCTTAAGCGGGGACAGCCCCGGGGATTTT. Protein sequence: CASRLSGDSPGDF. The genes are TRBV12-2 and TRBJ1-1. TRBV12-2 is a documented pseudogene. This CDR3 is built from 13 residues.

This clone occurred a few times. J is TRBJ1-4 and V is TRBV7-6; D unclear. The CDR3 is 16 residues long. Germline V gene data show CDR1 as SGHVS and CDR2 as FNYEAQ. V lost 0 bases to trimming and J lost 3 bases, with 11 bases between them. CDR3 loop: CASSLAGGRPNEKLFF. CDR3 nucleotides: TGTGCCAGCAGCTTAGCAGGAGGGAGACCTAATGAAAAACTGTTTTTT.

The V gene is TRBV4-3, the J gene TRBJ2-1; TRBD2 aligns across 14 bases. The CDR3 runs 17 residues. Trimming cost V 3 bases and J 9 bases; bases outside gene matches: 10. Germline V gives CDR1 LGHNA, CDR2 YSLEER. CDR3 sequence reads: CASSHPRTSGGFGEQFF. In DNA form, the CDR3 reads TGCGCCAGCAGCCATCCCCGGACTAGCGGGGGGTTTGGTGAGCAGTTCTTC.

A few counts support this clone. The CDR3 DNA follows: TGTGCCAGCAGTCACCCAATTAGCGGGGGAGAGGATGAGCAGTTCTTC. Protein sequence: CASSHPISGGEDEQFF. The V and J genes are TRBV2 and TRBJ2-1; 9 bases agree with TRBD2. The germline CDR1 and CDR2 sequences are SNHLY and FYNNEI. V lost 5 bases, J lost 8 bases, and 13 bases stayed unmatched. There are 16 residues in the CDR3. Drawing the rest from reference TRBV2 and TRBJ2-1, the complete variable domain is EPEVTQTPSHQVTQMGQEVILRCVPISNHLYFYWYRQILGQKVEFLVSFYNNEISEKSEIFDDQFSVERPDGSNFTLKIRSTKLEDSAMYFCASSHPISGGEDEQFFGPGTRLTVL.

The chain couples TRBV6-1 to TRBJ1-5; D gene ambiguous. Looked up from germline, CDR1 is MNHNS and CDR2 is SASEGT. V lost 2 bases and J lost 2, with 7 bases in between. The CDR3 sequence is 14 residues long. The CDR3 nucleotides read TGTGCCAGCAGTGAAAGTCAGGGCAATCAGCCCCAGCATTTT. Its protein product is CASSESQGNQPQHF.

The CDR3 protein is CASSIDGTLSTDTQYF. The CDR3 DNA follows: TGTGCCAGTAGTATAGATGGGACGCTTAGCACAGATACGCAGTATTTT. The chain is built from TRBV19 and TRBJ2-3; TRBD1 or TRBD2 may be the D gene (5 bases each). The V end lost 0 bases, the J end lost 0 bases, and 10 bases lay between the germline ends. Germline CDR1 and CDR2: LNHDA and SQIVND (reference sequence). The CDR3 length is 16 residues.

The chain is built from TRBV7-2 and TRBJ2-7; 10 bases are a match to TRBD2. Germline lookup yields CDR1 SGHTA and CDR2 FQGNSA. This CDR3 has 15 residues. Trimming took 4 bases from V and 5 from J; bases not matched to a gene: 8. The CDR3 sequence: CASSSSGGLFHEQYF. The DNA of the CDR3 is TGTGCCAGCAGCTCTAGCGGGGGCCTATTTCACGAGCAGTACTTC.

The rearrangement uses TRBV10-3 and TRBJ1-6, with 9 bases lining up with TRBD1. The J segment lost 6 bases and the V segment lost 9 bases, leaving 3 bases of the junction unmatched. Germline V gene data show CDR1 as ENHRY and CDR2 as SYGVKD. The CDR3 has 13 residues. CDR3 nucleotides: TGTGCCATACAGGGGGCGTTTAATTCACCCCTCCACTTT. This encodes CAIQGAFNSPLHF.

The chain links TRBV7-2 to TRBJ1-1; 7 bases fit TRBD1. Germline V gene lookup returns CDR1 SGHTA and CDR2 FQGNSA. The V gene end was trimmed by 4 bases and the J gene end by 6 bases; junction bases not matched to a gene: 11. CDR3 size: 15 residues. The CDR3 DNA follows: TGTGCCAGCAGCTCACAGCCAGACACAGGGGCTGAAGCTTTCTTT. Protein product: CASSSQPDTGAEAFF.

The rearrangement uses TRBV5-1 and TRBJ2-5, with a tentative D call TRBD1 (6 bases). V was shortened by 2 bases and J by 1 base, with 9 bases between the two germline ends. The CDR3 has 14 residues. In germline, CDR1 is SGHRS, CDR2 YFSETQ. The CDR3: CASSFLGAQETQYF. The DNA for the CDR3 is TGCGCCAGCAGCTTTTTGGGGGCCCAAGAGACCCAGTACTTC.

This clone came up a few times. The genes are TRBV4-2 and TRBJ1-2; no clear D. The CDR3 runs 14 residues. The V gene lost 2 bases and the J gene lost 5 bases, with 12 bases spanning the gap. CDR1 LGHNA and CDR2 YNFKEQ come from the germline V gene. The CDR3 is CASSQPRSVYGYTF. The CDR3 DNA is TGTGCCAGCAGCCAACCCCGGTCTGTATATGGCTACACCTTC.

This chain links TRBV5-1 with TRBJ2-2; 10 bases are a match to TRBD1. Per germline, CDR1 SGHRS and CDR2 YFSETQ. This CDR3 region has 15 residues. Trimming removed 4 bases from V and 4 bases from J; junction bases left unmatched: 4. Here the CDR3 reads CASSAGQGGTGELFF. The CDR3 DNA follows: TGCGCCAGCAGCGCCGGACAGGGGGGCACCGGGGAGCTGTTTTTT. The full variable domain, rest sourced from reference TRBV5-1 and TRBJ2-2, is KAGVTQTPRYLIKTRGQQVTLSCSPISGHRSVSWYQQTPGQGLQFLFEYFSETQRNKGNFPGRFSGRQFSNSRSEMNVSTLELGDSALYLCASSAGQGGTGELFFGEGSRLTVL.

The rearrangement uses TRBV28 and TRBJ1-4, with 8 bases fitting TRBD1. The CDR3 runs to 11 residues. In germline, CDR1 is MDHEN, CDR2 SYDVKM. Trimming cost V 6 bases and J 14 bases; bases outside gene matches: 5. The CDR3 spells CASRDRALLFF. CDR3 DNA: TGTGCCAGCAGGGACAGGGCGCTCCTGTTTTTT. The variable domain in full, with the rest retrieved from reference TRBV28 and TRBJ1-4, is DVKVTQSSRYLVKRTGEKVFLECVQDMDHENMFWYRQDPGLGLRLIYFSYDVKMKEKGDIPEGYSVSREKKERFSLILESASTNQTSMYLCASRDRALLFFGSGTQLSVL.

The rearrangement links TRBV6-5 to TRBJ1-5; unclear D gene. The CDR3 has 14 amino acids. Trimming stripped 0 bases from V and 7 bases from J, with 10 bases between. Germline V gene data show CDR1 as MNHEY and CDR2 as SVGAGI. The CDR3 sequence is CASSYSDLRQPQHF. CDR3 nucleotides: TGTGCCAGCAGTTACTCGGACCTGCGGCAGCCCCAGCATTTT.